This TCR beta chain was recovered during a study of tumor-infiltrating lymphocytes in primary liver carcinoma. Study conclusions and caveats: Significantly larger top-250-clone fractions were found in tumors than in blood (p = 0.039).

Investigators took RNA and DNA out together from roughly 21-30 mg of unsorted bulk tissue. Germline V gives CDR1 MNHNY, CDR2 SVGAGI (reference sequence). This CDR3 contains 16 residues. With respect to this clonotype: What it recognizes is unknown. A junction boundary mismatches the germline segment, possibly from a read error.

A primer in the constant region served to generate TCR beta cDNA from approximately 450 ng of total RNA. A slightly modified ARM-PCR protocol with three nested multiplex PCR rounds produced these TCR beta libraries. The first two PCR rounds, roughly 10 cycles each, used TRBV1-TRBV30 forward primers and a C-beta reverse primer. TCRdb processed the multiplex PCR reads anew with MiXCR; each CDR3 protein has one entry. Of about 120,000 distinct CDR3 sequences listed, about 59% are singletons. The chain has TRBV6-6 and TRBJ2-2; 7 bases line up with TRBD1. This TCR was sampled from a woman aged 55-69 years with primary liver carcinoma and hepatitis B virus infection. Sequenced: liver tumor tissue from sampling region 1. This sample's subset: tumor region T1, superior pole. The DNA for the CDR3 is TGTTCCAGCATTTACTCCCCGGGACAGCCAACAGGGGAGCTGTTTTTT. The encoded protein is CSSIYSPGQPTGELFF.